This record looks at one T cell receptor beta chain sequence and its context. The antigen remains unidentified. Per germline, CDR1 SGHRS and CDR2 YFSETQ. Trimming cost V 0 bases and J 4 bases; bases outside gene matches: 6. CDR3 length equals 16 residues. The data were taken from a study of a mutant IDH1 vaccine in newly diagnosed glioma. Clones were sequenced by immunoSEQ multiplex PCR, and TCRdb holds only the in-frame ones, with some missing. Of under 35,000 clones listed, around 76% are singletons. Time point meaning: week 35, safety follow-up. The investigators gave 300 ug of mutant IDH1 20-mer peptide in each vaccine dose, together with topical imiquimod.

The input for sequencing was PBMCs, taken from a glioma patient whose treatment included an IDH1 peptide vaccine. J is TRBJ2-7 and V is TRBV5-1; 11 nucleotides align to TRBD2. The source is a man aged 50-60 years with glioma. DNA for the CDR3: TGCGCCAGCAGCTTGGAGGCTAGCGGGGGGAAGTACGAGCAGTACTTC. Translated, it gives CASSLEASGGKYEQYF.